The 5 T cell receptor beta chains below were found in one sample sequenced in a study of blood T cells in healthy people across ages. With a J-beta primer mix and a sample-barcoded 5' primer, a second PCR ran about 7 to 12 cycles. Each CDR3 protein gets one entry after TCRdb re-called the 5' RACE reads with MiXCR. The data hold about 930,000 distinct CDR3 sequences, with around 29% observed a single time. Separately, the same data were catalogued under a study of T cells of mothers and their children.

Sample: blood. The origin of the receptors is a woman aged 40 to 49 in good health.

DNA of the CDR3: TGTGCCAGCAGCCAAGATCTAGTAAGAGGGGGCTCCTACGAGCAGTACTTC. This gives the protein CASSQDLVRGGSYEQYF. The gene calls are TRBV3-1 and TRBJ2-7, with D perhaps matching TRBD1 (6 bases). The CDR3 length is 17 residues. Trimming took 0 bases from V and 0 from J, leaving 15 bases between them. Germline V lookup: CDR1 LGHDT, CDR2 YNNKEL (reference sequence).

J is TRBJ2-3 and V is TRBV18; 10 positions agree with TRBD2. The CDR3 runs to 16 residues. J lost 2 bases, V lost 5 bases, and 7 bases had no gene match. Germline assignment: CDR1 KGHSH and CDR2 LQKENI. The CDR3 region is CASSRRTSGITDTQYF. CDR3 coding DNA: TGTGCCAGCTCAAGGAGGACTAGCGGAATCACAGATACGCAGTATTTT.

This clonotype was recorded many times. V and J are TRBV20-1 and TRBJ2-7; no firm D call. There are 15 residues in the CDR3. Trimming stripped 0 bases from V and 3 bases from J, with 15 bases between. Germline lookup yields CDR1 DFQATT and CDR2 SNEGSKA (reference sequence). Here the CDR3 reads CSARDRRSAHYEQYF. The CDR3 DNA follows: TGCAGTGCTAGAGATAGGAGATCGGCCCACTACGAGCAGTACTTC.

The chain joins TRBV28 to TRBJ1-2, with D perhaps TRBD1 (6 bases). Germline V gene data show CDR1 as MDHEN and CDR2 as SYDVKM. V was cut by 3 bases and J by 4 bases, with 15 bases left in between. This CDR3 comprises 15 residues. CDR3 protein: CASSLGGPLSYGYTF. DNA for the CDR3: TGTGCCAGCAGTTTGGGGGGGCCTCTTAGCTATGGCTACACCTTC.

This clonotype was detected many times. The chain couples TRBV28 to TRBJ2-7; 8 bases are a match to TRBD1. Trimming cost V 4 bases and J 4 bases; bases outside gene matches: 9. The CDR3 is 15 residues long. CDR1 MDHEN and CDR2 SYDVKM come from the germline V gene. In DNA form, the CDR3 reads TGTGCCAGCAGTTCCCTGGACAGGGTTGGGTACGAGCAGTACTTC. It encodes CASSSLDRVGYEQYF.